One T cell receptor (beta chain) is described in this entry. This sample stems from a study of control samples from healthy donors and cancer patients. Generated by immunoSEQ multiplex PCR, the TCRdb table keeps only in-frame clones and is missing some. The top ten hold around 24% of the sample, which has tens of thousands of clones, over 90% seen once. The trim removed 0 bases at V and 4 bases at J, leaving 5 bases unmatched. This CDR3 has 16 amino acids. Germline V gives CDR1 LGHDT, CDR2 YNNKEL (reference sequence). The TCR was taken from a woman between 50 and 59 years old with head and neck cancer. The sequenced sample was PBMCs. This chain connects TRBV3-1 (or the pseudogene TRBV3-2) to TRBJ2-1; 8 bases match TRBD1. This chain's CDR3 is CASSQDAGTGYNEQFF. CDR3 DNA sequence: TGTGCCAGCAGCCAAGATGCCGGGACAGGTTACAATGAGCAGTTCTTC.